The entry below describes one T cell receptor beta chain. Its antigen is not identified. These data are taken from a study of vaccination effects on CD4 cells after COVID-19. About the research overall: Wells each received more than 1.5 million PBMC, cultured with around 10 IU/ml IL-2 and roughly 9.3 ug/ml peptides. Study outcomes and limitations: Within healthy vaccinees, only 1 of 255 vaccine-induced clones displayed cross-reactivity with common cold coronaviruses.

CDR3 size: 14 residues. Germline assignment: CDR1 LNHDA and CDR2 SQIVND (reference sequence). V trimming: 5 bases; J trimming: 3 bases; junction bases outside the gene matches: 4. Subsequent to a culture period of more than 8 days, CD4+ T cells were isolated. Either the mRNA-1273 or the BNT162b2 vaccine was given to participants as two doses. Having tested negative for nucleocapsid antibodies, the vaccine recipients showed no prior SARS-CoV-2 infection. Measured with immunoSEQ multiplex PCR; TCRdb has only the in-frame clones, and not every one. Among about 57,000 clones, just under 80% were seen once, and the ten largest hold more than 4%.

The source of this sequence is a human donor who received a COVID-19 vaccine. The rearrangement uses TRBV19 and TRBJ2-3; 8 nucleotides line up with TRBD2. Specimen: CD4+ T cells from PBMCs cultured without peptide, collected after COVID-19 vaccination. This CDR3 is CASSLAGSTDTQYF. The DNA for the CDR3 is TGTGCCAGTAGTTTAGCGGGATCGACAGATACGCAGTATTTT.